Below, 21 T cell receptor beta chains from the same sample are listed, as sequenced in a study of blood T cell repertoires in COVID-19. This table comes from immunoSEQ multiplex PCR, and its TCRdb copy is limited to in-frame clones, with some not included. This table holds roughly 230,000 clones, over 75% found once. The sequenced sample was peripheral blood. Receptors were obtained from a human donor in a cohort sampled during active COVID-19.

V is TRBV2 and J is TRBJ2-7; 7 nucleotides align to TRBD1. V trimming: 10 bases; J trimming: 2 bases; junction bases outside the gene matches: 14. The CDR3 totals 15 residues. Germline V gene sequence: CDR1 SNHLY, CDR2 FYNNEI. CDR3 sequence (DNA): TGTGCCACCAAATTGGACAGGTTAGAAGCCTACGAGCAGTACTTC. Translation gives CATKLDRLEAYEQYF. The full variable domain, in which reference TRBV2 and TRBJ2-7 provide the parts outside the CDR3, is EPEVTQTPSHQVTQMGQEVILRCVPISNHLYFYWYRQILGQKVEFLVSFYNNEISEKSEIFDDQFSVERPDGSNFTLKIRSTKLEDSAMYFCATKLDRLEAYEQYFGPGTRLTVT.

CDR3 sequence: CASSQAVNYGYTF. CDR3 nucleotide sequence: TGCGCCAGCAGCCAAGCGGTTAACTATGGCTACACCTTC. This sequence joins TRBV4-1 and TRBJ1-2, with no clear D. In germline, CDR1 is MGHRA, CDR2 YSYEKL. V was cut by 1 base and J by 1 base, with 4 bases left in between. This CDR3 is built from 13 residues.

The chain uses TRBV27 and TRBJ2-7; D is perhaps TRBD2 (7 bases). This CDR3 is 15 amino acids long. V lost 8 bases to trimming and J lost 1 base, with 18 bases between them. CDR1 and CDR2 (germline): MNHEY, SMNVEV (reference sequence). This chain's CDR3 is CASRYGGRESYEQYF. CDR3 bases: TGTGCCAGCCGTTACGGGGGGCGAGAGTCCTACGAGCAGTACTTC.

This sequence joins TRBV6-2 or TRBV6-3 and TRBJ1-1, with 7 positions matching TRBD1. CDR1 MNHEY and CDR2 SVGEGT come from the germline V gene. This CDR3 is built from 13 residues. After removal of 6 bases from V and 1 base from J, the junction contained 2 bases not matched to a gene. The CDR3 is CASSDRENTEAFF. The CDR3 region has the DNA TGTGCCAGCAGCGACAGGGAGAACACTGAAGCTTTCTTT.

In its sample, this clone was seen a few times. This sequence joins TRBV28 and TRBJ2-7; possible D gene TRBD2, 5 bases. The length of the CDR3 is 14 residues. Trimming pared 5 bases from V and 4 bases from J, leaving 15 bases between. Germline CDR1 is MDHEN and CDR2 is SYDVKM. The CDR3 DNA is TGTGCCAGCAGTCCATTACAAGAGCGGTACGAGCAGTACTTC. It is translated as CASSPLQERYEQYF.

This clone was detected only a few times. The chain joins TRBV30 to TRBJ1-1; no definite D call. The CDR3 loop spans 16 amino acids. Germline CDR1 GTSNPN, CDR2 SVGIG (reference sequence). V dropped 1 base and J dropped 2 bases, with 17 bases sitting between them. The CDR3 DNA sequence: TGTGCCTGGAGTGGAGATTACCCCGCGGGTAACACTGAAGCTTTCTTT. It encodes CAWSGDYPAGNTEAFF. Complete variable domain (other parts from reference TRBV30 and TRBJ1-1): SQTIHQWPATLVQPVGSPLSLECTVEGTSNPNLYWYRQAAGRGLQLLFYSVGIGQISSEVPQNLSASRPQDRQFILSSKKLLLSDSGFYLCAWSGDYPAGNTEAFFGQGTRLTVV.

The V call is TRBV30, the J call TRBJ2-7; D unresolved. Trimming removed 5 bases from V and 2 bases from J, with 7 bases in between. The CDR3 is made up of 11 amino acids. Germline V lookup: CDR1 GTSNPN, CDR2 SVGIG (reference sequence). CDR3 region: CAWSRAYEQYF. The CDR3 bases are TGTGCCTGGTCTAGAGCCTACGAGCAGTACTTC.

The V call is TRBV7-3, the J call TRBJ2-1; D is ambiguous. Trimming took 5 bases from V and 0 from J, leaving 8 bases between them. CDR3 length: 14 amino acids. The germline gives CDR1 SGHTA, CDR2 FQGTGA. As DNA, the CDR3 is TGTGCCAGCAGCCTGGCGGCCTCCTACAATGAGCAGTTCTTC. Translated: CASSLAASYNEQFF.

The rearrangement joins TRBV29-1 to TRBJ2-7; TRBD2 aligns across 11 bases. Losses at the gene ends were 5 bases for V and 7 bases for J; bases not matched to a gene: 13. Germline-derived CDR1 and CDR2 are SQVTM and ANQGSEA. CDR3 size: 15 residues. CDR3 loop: CSVISTSGGVREQYF. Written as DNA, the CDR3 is TGCAGCGTTATTAGTACTAGCGGGGGAGTTAGGGAGCAGTACTTC.

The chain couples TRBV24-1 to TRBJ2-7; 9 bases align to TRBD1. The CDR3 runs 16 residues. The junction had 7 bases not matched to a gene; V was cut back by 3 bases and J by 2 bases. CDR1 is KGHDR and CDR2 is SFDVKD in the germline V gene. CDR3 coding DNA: TGTGCCACCAGTGATACTGGGACAGGGTCAGCCTACGAGCAGTACTTC. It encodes CATSDTGTGSAYEQYF.

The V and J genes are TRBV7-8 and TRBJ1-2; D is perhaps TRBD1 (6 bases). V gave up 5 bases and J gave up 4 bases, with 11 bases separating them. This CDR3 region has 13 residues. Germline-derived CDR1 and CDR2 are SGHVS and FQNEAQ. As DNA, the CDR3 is TGTGCCAGCAGCCCCGGGACAATCTATGGCTACACCTTC. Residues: CASSPGTIYGYTF.

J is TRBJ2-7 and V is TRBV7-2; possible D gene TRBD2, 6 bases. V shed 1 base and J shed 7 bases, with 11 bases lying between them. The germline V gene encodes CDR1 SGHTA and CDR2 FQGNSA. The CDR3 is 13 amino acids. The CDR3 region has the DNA TGTGCCAGCAGCTTAGTCGGAGGGGAAGAGCAGTACTTC. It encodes CASSLVGGEEQYF.

The CDR3, as DNA: TGTGCCAGTAGTAACCCGGGGGGCGGAAGGGAGACCCAGTACTTC. The encoded protein is CASSNPGGGRETQYF. The rearrangement joins TRBV19 to TRBJ2-5, with D tentatively TRBD2 (7 bases). The CDR3 loop spans 15 amino acids. The germline gives CDR1 LNHDA, CDR2 SQIVND (reference sequence). V gave up 4 bases and J gave up 5 bases, with 17 bases separating them. The complete variable domain, with remaining parts taken from reference TRBV19 and TRBJ2-5, reads DGGITQSPKYLFRKEGQNVTLSCEQNLNHDAMYWYRQDPGQGLRLIYYSQIVNDFQKGDIAEGYSVSREKKESFPLTVTSAQKNPTAFYLCASSNPGGGRETQYFGPGTRLLVL.

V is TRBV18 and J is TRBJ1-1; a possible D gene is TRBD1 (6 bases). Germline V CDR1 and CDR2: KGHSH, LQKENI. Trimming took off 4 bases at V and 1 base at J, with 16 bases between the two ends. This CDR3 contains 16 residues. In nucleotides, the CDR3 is TGTGCCAGCTCACTCCCCCGACAGGCGGGGAACACTGAAGCTTTCTTT. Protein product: CASSLPRQAGNTEAFF.

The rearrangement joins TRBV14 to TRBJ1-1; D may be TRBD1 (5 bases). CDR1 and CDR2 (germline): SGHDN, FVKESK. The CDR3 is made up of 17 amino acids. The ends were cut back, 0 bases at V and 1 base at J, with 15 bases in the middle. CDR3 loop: CASSQEDLGRWNTEAFF. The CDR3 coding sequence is TGTGCCAGCAGCCAAGAGGATCTGGGGCGATGGAACACTGAAGCTTTCTTT.

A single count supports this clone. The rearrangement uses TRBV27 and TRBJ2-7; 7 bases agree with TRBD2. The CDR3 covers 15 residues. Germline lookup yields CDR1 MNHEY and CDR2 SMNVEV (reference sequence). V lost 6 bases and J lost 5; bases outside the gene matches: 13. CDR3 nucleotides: TGTGCCAGCAGCTTTGCCTCGGGGGGTGGCCACGAGCAGTACTTC. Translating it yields CASSFASGGGHEQYF.

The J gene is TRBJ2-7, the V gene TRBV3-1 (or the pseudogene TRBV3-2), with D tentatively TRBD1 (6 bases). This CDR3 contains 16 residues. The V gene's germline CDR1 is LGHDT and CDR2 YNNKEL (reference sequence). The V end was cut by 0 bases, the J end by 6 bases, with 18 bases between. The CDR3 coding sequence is TGTGCCAGCAGCCAAGATCCCGGACGTCGAGGGGGCGAGCAGTACTTC. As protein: CASSQDPGRRGGEQYF.

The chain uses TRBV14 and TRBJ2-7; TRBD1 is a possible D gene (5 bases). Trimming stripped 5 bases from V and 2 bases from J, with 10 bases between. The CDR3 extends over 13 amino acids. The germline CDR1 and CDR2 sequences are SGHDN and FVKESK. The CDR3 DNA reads TGTGCCAGCAGCGTCCAGGGAACCTACGAGCAGTACTTC. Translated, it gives CASSVQGTYEQYF.

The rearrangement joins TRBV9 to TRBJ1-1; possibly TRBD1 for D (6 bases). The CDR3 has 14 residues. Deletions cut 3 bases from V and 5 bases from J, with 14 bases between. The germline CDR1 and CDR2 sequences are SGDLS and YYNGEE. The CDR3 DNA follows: TGTGCCAGCAGCGCAAAAATCCAGGGGACTGAAGCTTTCTTT. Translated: CASSAKIQGTEAFF.

The CDR3 is CASSLGLPGQGPSGANVLTF. The CDR3 DNA sequence: TGCGCCAGCAGCTTGGGTTTACCGGGACAGGGACCATCTGGGGCCAACGTCCTGACTTTC. The chain links TRBV5-1 to TRBJ2-6, with 9 nucleotides matching TRBD1. Germline CDR1 SGHRS, CDR2 YFSETQ. V lost 0 bases, J lost 1 base, and 11 bases stayed unmatched. CDR3 length: 20 residues.

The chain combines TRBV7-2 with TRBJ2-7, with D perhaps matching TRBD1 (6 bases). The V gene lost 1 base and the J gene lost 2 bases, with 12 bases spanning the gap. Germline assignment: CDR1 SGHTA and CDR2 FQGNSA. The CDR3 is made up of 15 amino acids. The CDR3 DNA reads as TGTGCCAGCAGCTTAGGTGCAGGGGCCCCCTACGAGCAGTACTTC. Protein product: CASSLGAGAPYEQYF.